One and the same sample provided the 25 T cell receptor beta chains below, sequenced in a study of OX40 agonist ivuxolimab in advanced cancers. Receptor libraries were prepared by the immunoSEQ multiplex PCR assay. TCRdb carries this immuneACCESS record with in-frame sequences only. Its versions omit some clonotypes, under half of them owing to an unresolved V gene in the studies checked, with the rest unexplained. For this sample there are around 56,000 clones; approximately 86% appear just once. The ten most abundant clones make up roughly 1.1% of the sample. The sample in question was CD4+ or CD8+ T cells sorted from blood, obtained in a trial of the OX40 agonist ivuxolimab. The receptors stem from an adult with an advanced solid tumor such as melanoma, head and neck, liver or kidney cancer.

This clone was counted a single time. This chain joins TRBV7-9 and TRBJ2-1; TRBD2 matches 7 bases. The length of the CDR3 is 14 residues. Unmatched junction bases numbered 2, after V lost 5 bases and J lost 1 base. The germline V gene has CDR1 SEHNR and CDR2 FQNEAQ (reference sequence). DNA for the CDR3: TGTGCCAGCAGCCCTAGCGGATCCTACAATGAGCAGTTCTTC. It codes for CASSPSGSYNEQFF.

This chain uses TRBV7-2 with TRBJ2-2; D not certain. Trimming left V 6 bases short and J 8 bases short, with 13 bases between. In germline, CDR1 is SGHTA, CDR2 FQGNSA. This CDR3 spans 13 amino acids. As DNA, the CDR3 is TGTGCCAGCAGTCCGATAGTCGCGGGGGAGCTGTTTTTT. Encoded protein: CASSPIVAGELFF. The whole variable domain, remainder taken from reference TRBV7-2 and TRBJ2-2, is GAGVSQSPSNKVTEKGKDVELRCDPISGHTALYWYRQSLGQGLEFLIYFQGNSAPDKSGLPSDRFSAERTGGSVSTLTIQRTQQEDSAVYLCASSPIVAGELFFGEGSRLTVL.

The chain couples TRBV27 to TRBJ2-7; D assignment may be TRBD1 or TRBD2 (6 bases each). The V end lost 7 bases, the J end lost 7 bases, and 14 bases lay between the germline ends. The germline V gene has CDR1 MNHEY and CDR2 SMNVEV (reference sequence). This CDR3 has 12 amino acids. Here the CDR3 reads CASMMRRGEQYF. CDR3 bases: TGTGCCAGCATGATGAGGAGGGGGGAGCAGTACTTC.

CDR3 sequence: CASSTVNTEAFF. CDR3 nucleotides: TGTGCCAGCTCGACAGTGAACACTGAAGCTTTCTTT. The V call is TRBV18, the J call TRBJ1-1, with a possible D match to TRBD1 (5 bases). The length of the CDR3 is 12 residues. Germline V gives CDR1 KGHSH, CDR2 LQKENI. The ends were cut back, 6 bases at V and 0 bases at J, with 5 bases in the middle. Supplemented by reference TRBV18 and TRBJ1-1, the full variable domain reads NAGVMQNPRHLVRRRGQEARLRCSPMKGHSHVYWYRQLPEEGLKFMVYLQKENIIDESGMPKERFSAEFPKEGPSILRIQQVVRGDSAAYFCASSTVNTEAFFGQGTRLTVV.

The J gene is TRBJ2-7, the V gene TRBV7-2; 8 nucleotides agree with TRBD1. CDR3 length: 15 amino acids. Trimming cost V 3 bases and J 2 bases; bases outside gene matches: 6. Germline V gene lookup returns CDR1 SGHTA and CDR2 FQGNSA. The CDR3: CASSFTGQGTYEQYF. CDR3 nucleotide sequence: TGTGCCAGCAGCTTCACCGGACAGGGCACCTACGAGCAGTACTTC.

This clone was seen a single time. The gene calls are TRBV18 and TRBJ1-2, with TRBD1 matching 7 bases. The CDR3 extends over 17 amino acids. Germline CDR1 is KGHSH and CDR2 is LQKENI. V was clipped by 6 bases and J by 5 bases; unmatched bases: 18. CDR3 region: CASSPTGPDPSDYGYTF. DNA for the CDR3: TGTGCCAGCTCGCCGACAGGGCCTGACCCCTCCGATTATGGCTACACCTTC.

J is TRBJ1-1 and V is TRBV29-1; D gene unclear. V was trimmed by 5 bases and J by 1 base, leaving 8 bases between them. The CDR3 totals 12 residues. Germline V gene sequence: CDR1 SQVTM, CDR2 ANQGSEA. For the CDR3, the DNA is TGCAGCGTTTTCGGTGGGAACACTGAAGCTTTCTTT. This gives the protein CSVFGGNTEAFF.

The chain uses TRBV4-3 and TRBJ1-1, with D hard to call. V lost 0 bases and J 4 bases, leaving 12 bases between the germline ends. The CDR3 is 15 amino acids. Germline V CDR1 and CDR2: LGHNA, YSLEER. The CDR3: CASSQEGIGFTEAFF. The CDR3 nucleotides read TGCGCCAGCAGCCAAGAGGGTATCGGGTTCACTGAAGCTTTCTTT.

This sequence joins TRBV28 and TRBJ2-3; D unclear. Trimming left V 3 bases short and J 2 bases short, with 12 bases between. This CDR3 has 15 amino acids. Germline values: CDR1 MDHEN, CDR2 SYDVKM. The CDR3 region is CASSFRLTATDTQYF. The CDR3 region has the DNA TGTGCCAGCAGTTTTAGGTTAACAGCCACAGATACGCAGTATTTT.

This clone was recorded once. The genes are TRBV7-8 and TRBJ2-6, with a tentative D call TRBD1 (5 bases). The CDR3 covers 15 residues. Germline CDR1 is SGHVS and CDR2 is FQNEAQ. The V and J ends lost 6 bases and 2 bases respectively, with 11 bases between them. The CDR3 DNA reads TGTGCCAGCAGTCCAGGCAGGGCTGGGGCCAACGTCCTGACTTTC. Translating gives CASSPGRAGANVLTF.

This clone was seen more than once but under ten times. The rearrangement links TRBV4-1 to TRBJ1-5, with TRBD1 matching 8 bases. J lost 4 bases, V lost 1 base, and 9 bases had no gene match. The CDR3 is made up of 17 amino acids. The germline V gene encodes CDR1 MGHRA and CDR2 YSYEKL. The CDR3 sequence: CASSQARQGAGNQPQHF. CDR3 DNA sequence: TGCGCCAGCAGCCAAGCCCGCCAGGGGGCAGGAAATCAGCCCCAGCATTTT.

Worth noting for this clone: Other DNA sequences in the sample encode the same CDR3. The rearrangement uses TRBV9 and TRBJ1-1; D not resolved. The CDR3 runs to 14 residues. Germline V gene data show CDR1 as SGDLS and CDR2 as YYNGEE. The ends were cut back, 0 bases at V and 1 base at J, with 7 bases in the middle. As DNA, the CDR3 is TGTGCCAGCAGCGTAGCTCCTGAGAACACTGAAGCTTTCTTT. This translates into CASSVAPENTEAFF.

V gene TRBV13 combines with J gene TRBJ1-1; D is uncertain. The V end lost 1 base, the J end lost 3 bases, and 6 bases lay between the germline ends. Per the germline V gene, CDR1 is PRHDT and CDR2 is FYEKMQ (reference sequence). CDR3 size: 13 residues. The CDR3 DNA sequence: TGTGCCAGCAGCTTAGTAGGTTACACTGAAGCTTTCTTT. It encodes CASSLVGYTEAFF.

V is TRBV19 and J is TRBJ2-7, with TRBD1 as a possible D gene (6 bases). The germline V and J ends were trimmed by 5 bases and 2 bases, with 10 bases remaining between them. Germline assignment: CDR1 LNHDA and CDR2 SQIVND (reference sequence). The CDR3 contains 13 residues. CDR3 DNA: TGTGCCAGTAGTCCGAGGACAGCCTACGAGCAGTACTTC. Translating it yields CASSPRTAYEQYF.

This chain joins TRBV28 and TRBJ2-7; D ambiguous. Looked up from germline, CDR1 is MDHEN and CDR2 is SYDVKM. CDR3 length equals 15 residues. Trimming removed 2 bases at V and 0 bases at J, with 11 bases between. Written as DNA, the CDR3 is TGTGCCAGCAGTTTAGTTCCAGGATACTCCTACGAGCAGTACTTC. This translates into CASSLVPGYSYEQYF. Based on the CDR3 plus reference TRBV28 and TRBJ2-7, the full variable domain is DVKVTQSSRYLVKRTGEKVFLECVQDMDHENMFWYRQDPGLGLRLIYFSYDVKMKEKGDIPEGYSVSREKKERFSLILESASTNQTSMYLCASSLVPGYSYEQYFGPGTRLTVT.

V is TRBV16 and J is TRBJ2-5, with TRBD1 matching 10 bases. CDR3 length: 15 residues. Germline V gene data show CDR1 as KGHSY and CDR2 as FQNENV. V shed 0 bases, J shed 3 bases, and the junction held 1 base outside the gene matches. The CDR3 DNA follows: TGTGCCAGCAGCCAATCCGGGACAGGGGAAGAGACCCAGTACTTC. It encodes CASSQSGTGEETQYF.

This chain joins TRBV5-1 and TRBJ2-7; the match to TRBD2 covers 8 bases. After removal of 0 bases from V and 2 bases from J, the junction contained 4 bases not matched to a gene. Germline loops: CDR1 SGHRS, CDR2 YFSETQ. This CDR3 is 15 amino acids long. The CDR3 sequence is CASSLASSGPYEQYF. The CDR3 DNA is TGCGCCAGCAGCTTGGCCTCTAGCGGGCCCTACGAGCAGTACTTC. The full variable domain, in which reference TRBV5-1 and TRBJ2-7 provide the parts outside the CDR3, is KAGVTQTPRYLIKTRGQQVTLSCSPISGHRSVSWYQQTPGQGLQFLFEYFSETQRNKGNFPGRFSGRQFSNSRSEMNVSTLELGDSALYLCASSLASSGPYEQYFGPGTRLTVT.

CDR3 region: CASSPTSGNYNEQFF. CDR3 bases: TGTGCCAGCAGCCCGACTAGCGGGAATTACAATGAGCAGTTCTTC. This chain links TRBV4-2 with TRBJ2-1; 11 bases are shared with TRBD2. There are 15 residues in the CDR3. Trimming took 4 bases from V and 4 from J; bases not matched to a gene: 3. CDR1 is LGHNA and CDR2 is YNFKEQ in the germline V gene.

This chain uses TRBV19 with TRBJ2-1; 15 bases line up with TRBD2. CDR3 length: 23 residues. Germline values: CDR1 LNHDA, CDR2 SQIVND (reference sequence). V dropped 3 bases and J dropped 6; count of bases not matched to a gene: 24. CDR3 in amino acids: CASSIRFLTGTSGRIVGRNEQFF. CDR3 in DNA: TGTGCCAGTAGTATCCGGTTCCTTACCGGGACTAGCGGGAGGATAGTTGGTCGCAATGAGCAGTTCTTC.

The genes are TRBV7-6 and TRBJ1-1; D is possibly TRBD1 (5 bases). Germline loops: CDR1 SGHVS, CDR2 FNYEAQ. V gave up 2 bases and J gave up 0 bases, with 7 bases separating them. This CDR3 is built from 14 residues. The CDR3 DNA reads TGTGCCAGCAGCTTACAGGGCATGAACACTGAAGCTTTCTTT. It translates to CASSLQGMNTEAFF.

V usage is TRBV11-2 and J usage is TRBJ2-7, with 14 bases aligning to TRBD2. Germline lookup yields CDR1 SGHAT and CDR2 FQNNGV. The length of the CDR3 is 15 residues. The V and J ends lost 3 bases and 5 bases, in that order; junction bases with no gene match: 3. The CDR3 here is CASSLGTSGSHEQYF. The CDR3 DNA follows: TGTGCCAGCAGCTTGGGGACTAGCGGGAGTCACGAGCAGTACTTC.

The chain carries TRBV6-6 and TRBJ2-7, with D unresolved. This CDR3 is 13 amino acids long. Germline V gives CDR1 MNHNY, CDR2 SVGAGI (reference sequence). The CDR3 is CASGLQSSYEQYF. The CDR3 DNA sequence: TGTGCTTCAGGCCTTCAAAGCTCCTACGAGCAGTACTTC.

The V call is TRBV27, the J call TRBJ2-7; D is ambiguous. V was cut by 7 bases and J by 2 bases, with 15 bases left in between. Per germline, CDR1 MNHEY and CDR2 SMNVEV (reference sequence). The CDR3 consists of 14 residues. The CDR3 reads CASTELGDTYEQYF. DNA of the CDR3: TGTGCCAGCACCGAGTTGGGCGACACCTACGAGCAGTACTTC.

The chain is built from TRBV6-1 and TRBJ2-3, with 8 positions matching TRBD2. J lost 7 bases, V lost 1 base, and 4 bases had no gene match. From germline, CDR1 is MNHNS and CDR2 SASEGT. The CDR3 consists of 14 residues. The CDR3 spells CASSEGLASYTQYF. CDR3 nucleotides: TGTGCCAGCAGTGAAGGACTAGCGAGCTATACGCAGTATTTT.

V usage is TRBV5-1 and J usage is TRBJ1-2; D unclear. This CDR3 region has 15 residues. The germline gives CDR1 SGHRS, CDR2 YFSETQ. V gave up 3 bases and J gave up 0 bases, with 12 bases separating them. The CDR3 sequence is CASSSTASTNYGYTF. CDR3 in DNA: TGCGCCAGCAGCTCTACAGCATCCACTAACTATGGCTACACCTTC.